Below, 10 T cell receptor beta chains from the same sample are listed, as sequenced in a study of blood T cell repertoires in COVID-19. Sequencing was performed with immunoSEQ multiplex PCR; in TCRdb, only in-frame clones are kept and a portion is missing. The sample includes a few hundred thousand clones, 85% to 90% of them seen just once. Sequencing was performed on PBMCs or T cells enriched from blood (not recorded which). These receptors were taken from a woman aged 55-69 years who had recovered from COVID-19.

The genes are TRBV5-1 and TRBJ2-1; D not resolved. V was trimmed by 0 bases and J by 3 bases, leaving 10 bases between them. CDR3 length: 15 amino acids. The germline V gene has CDR1 SGHRS and CDR2 YFSETQ. The CDR3 coding sequence is TGCGCCAGCAGCTTGGGGTTATCGGGCTACAATGAGCAGTTCTTC. Amino acid sequence: CASSLGLSGYNEQFF.

The chain is built from TRBV15 and TRBJ2-7; 9 nucleotides match TRBD1. In germline, CDR1 is LNHNV, CDR2 YYDKDF (reference sequence). J gave up 3 bases and V 1 base, and 7 bases lay outside the gene matches. The CDR3 extends over 16 amino acids. This CDR3 is CATSRGSGTGLYEQYF. The CDR3 coding sequence is TGTGCCACCAGCAGAGGCTCCGGGACAGGGCTCTACGAGCAGTACTTC.

The chain uses TRBV11-2 and TRBJ1-3; D unresolved. Trimming removed 3 bases from V and 0 bases from J, with 6 bases in between. The CDR3 length is 14 residues. In germline, CDR1 is SGHAT, CDR2 FQNNGV. The CDR3: CASSFGDSGNTIYF. The CDR3 DNA follows: TGTGCCAGCAGCTTCGGGGACTCTGGAAACACCATATATTTT.

The rearrangement uses TRBV18 and TRBJ2-1; tentatively, D is TRBD1 (6 bases). This CDR3 has 13 amino acids. CDR1 and CDR2 from the germline V gene are KGHSH and LQKENI. V gave up 2 bases and J gave up 11 bases, with 13 bases separating them. CDR3 nucleotide sequence: TGTGCCAGCTCACCAAATAAGGGGGACCAGCAGTTCTTC. It codes for CASSPNKGDQQFF.

V is TRBV3-1 (or the pseudogene TRBV3-2) and J is TRBJ2-5, with no clear D. V was cut by 1 base and J by 3 bases, with 6 bases left in between. Germline values: CDR1 LGHDT, CDR2 YNNKEL (reference sequence). This CDR3 is 13 amino acids long. The CDR3 is CASSQGREETQYF. CDR3 nucleotide sequence: TGTGCCAGCAGCCAAGGACGGGAAGAGACCCAGTACTTC.

This clone was seen only once. The chain links TRBV10-1 to TRBJ2-3; 11 positions agree with TRBD2. CDR3 size: 17 residues. With 0 bases clipped from V and 0 bases from J, the junction kept 2 bases outside the gene matches. Germline V lookup: CDR1 WNHNN, CDR2 SYGVQD (reference sequence). CDR3 coding DNA: TGCGCCAGCAGTGAGTCCGGGACTAGCGGTAGCACAGATACGCAGTATTTT. Amino acid sequence: CASSESGTSGSTDTQYF.

This chain uses TRBV18 with TRBJ1-4; the D gene is possibly TRBD1 (6 bases). The CDR3 loop spans 15 amino acids. V dropped 3 bases and J dropped 7 bases, with 15 bases sitting between them. CDR1 is KGHSH, CDR2 LQKENI, per germline. The CDR3 sequence: CASSPVQGAAEKLFF. The CDR3 DNA reads TGTGCCAGCTCACCCGTACAGGGCGCGGCTGAAAAACTGTTTTTT. Using reference TRBV18 and TRBJ1-4 for the parts outside the CDR3, the full variable domain is NAGVMQNPRHLVRRRGQEARLRCSPMKGHSHVYWYRQLPEEGLKFMVYLQKENIIDESGMPKERFSAEFPKEGPSILRIQQVVRGDSAAYFCASSPVQGAAEKLFFGSGTQLSVL.

The gene calls are TRBV9 and TRBJ1-6; a weak D match, TRBD1 (5 bases). Germline values: CDR1 SGDLS, CDR2 YYNGEE. This CDR3 region has 17 residues. The V end lost 4 bases, the J end lost 1 base, and 15 bases lay between the germline ends. The CDR3 DNA sequence: TGTGCCAGCAGCCCCCAGTTGGGGCGGTCCTATAATTCACCCCTCCACTTT. Its translation: CASSPQLGRSYNSPLHF. Full variable domain (missing parts from reference TRBV9 and TRBJ1-6): DSGVTQTPKHLITATGQRVTLRCSPRSGDLSVYWYQQSLDQGLQFLIQYYNGEERAKGNILERFSAQQFPDLHSELNLSSLELGDSALYFCASSPQLGRSYNSPLHFGNGTRLTVT.

The chain recombines TRBV7-2 with TRBJ2-1, with 14 bases matching TRBD2. The CDR3 is 17 residues long. The trim removed 1 base at V and 7 bases at J, leaving 6 bases unmatched. Germline V lookup: CDR1 SGHTA, CDR2 FQGNSA. CDR3 sequence reads: CASSLGLGTSGSNEQFF. The DNA for the CDR3 is TGTGCCAGCAGCTTAGGACTGGGGACTAGCGGGAGTAATGAGCAGTTCTTC.

The chain employs TRBV18 and TRBJ2-7; TRBD1 is a possible D gene (6 bases). Germline V gene sequence: CDR1 KGHSH, CDR2 LQKENI. The length of the CDR3 is 12 residues. V shed 4 bases and J shed 3 bases, with 7 bases lying between them. The CDR3 here is CASSQQGYEQYF. The CDR3 region has the DNA TGTGCCAGCTCACAACAGGGCTACGAGCAGTACTTC.